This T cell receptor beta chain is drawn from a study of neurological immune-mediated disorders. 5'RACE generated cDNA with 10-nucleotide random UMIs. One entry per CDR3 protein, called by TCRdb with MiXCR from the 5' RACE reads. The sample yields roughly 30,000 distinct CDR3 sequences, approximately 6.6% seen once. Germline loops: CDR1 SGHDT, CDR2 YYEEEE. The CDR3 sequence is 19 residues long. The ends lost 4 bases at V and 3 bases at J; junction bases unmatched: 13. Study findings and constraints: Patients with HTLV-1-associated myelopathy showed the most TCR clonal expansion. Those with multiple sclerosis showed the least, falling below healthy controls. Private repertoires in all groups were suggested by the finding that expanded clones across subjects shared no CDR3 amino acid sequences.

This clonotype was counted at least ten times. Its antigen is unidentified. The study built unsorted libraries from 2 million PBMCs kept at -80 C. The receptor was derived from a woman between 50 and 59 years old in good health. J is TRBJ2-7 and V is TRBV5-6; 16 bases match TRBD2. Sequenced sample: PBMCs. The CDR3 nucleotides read TGTGCCAGCAGCGGGGGGGGACTAGCGGGAGGGCCATGGAACTACGAGCAGTACTTC. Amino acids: CASSGGGLAGGPWNYEQYF. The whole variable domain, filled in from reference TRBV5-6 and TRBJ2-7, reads DAGVTQSPTHLIKTRGQQVTLRCSPKSGHDTVSWYQQALGQGPQFIFQYYEEEERQRGNFPDRFSGHQFPNYSSELNVNALLLGDSALYLCASSGGGLAGGPWNYEQYFGPGTRLTVT.